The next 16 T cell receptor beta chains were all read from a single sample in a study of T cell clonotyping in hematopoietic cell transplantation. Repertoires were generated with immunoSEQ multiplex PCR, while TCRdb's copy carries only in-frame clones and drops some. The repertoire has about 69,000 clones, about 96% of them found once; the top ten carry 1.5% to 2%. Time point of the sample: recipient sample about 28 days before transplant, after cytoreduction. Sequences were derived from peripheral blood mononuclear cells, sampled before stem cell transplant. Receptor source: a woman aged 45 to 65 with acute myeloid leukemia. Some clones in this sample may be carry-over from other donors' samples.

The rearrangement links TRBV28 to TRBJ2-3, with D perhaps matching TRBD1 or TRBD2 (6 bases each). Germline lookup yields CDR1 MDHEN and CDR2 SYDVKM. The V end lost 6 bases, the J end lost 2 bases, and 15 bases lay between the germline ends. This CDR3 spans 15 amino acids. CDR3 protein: CASSNKGGVTDTQYF. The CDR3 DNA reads TGTGCCAGCAGCAATAAGGGGGGCGTCACAGATACGCAGTATTTT.

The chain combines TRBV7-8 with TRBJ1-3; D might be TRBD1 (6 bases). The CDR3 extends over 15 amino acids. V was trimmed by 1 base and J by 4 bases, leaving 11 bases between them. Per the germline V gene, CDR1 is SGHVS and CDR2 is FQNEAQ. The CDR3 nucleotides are TGTGCCAGCAGCTTAGACACAGGGATGGGAAACACCATATATTTT. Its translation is CASSLDTGMGNTIYF. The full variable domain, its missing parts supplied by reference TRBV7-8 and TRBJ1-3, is GAGVSQSPRYKVAKRGQDVALRCDPISGHVSLFWYQQALGQGPEFLTYFQNEAQLDKSGLPSDRFFAERPEGSVSTLKIQRTQQEDSAVYLCASSLDTGMGNTIYFGEGSWLTVV.

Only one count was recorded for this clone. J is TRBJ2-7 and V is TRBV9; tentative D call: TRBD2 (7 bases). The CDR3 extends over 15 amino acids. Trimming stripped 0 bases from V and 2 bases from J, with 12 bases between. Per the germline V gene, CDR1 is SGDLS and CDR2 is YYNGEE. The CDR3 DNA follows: TGTGCCAGCAGCGTAGAGGGGGGGTTTACCTACGAGCAGTACTTC. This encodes CASSVEGGFTYEQYF.

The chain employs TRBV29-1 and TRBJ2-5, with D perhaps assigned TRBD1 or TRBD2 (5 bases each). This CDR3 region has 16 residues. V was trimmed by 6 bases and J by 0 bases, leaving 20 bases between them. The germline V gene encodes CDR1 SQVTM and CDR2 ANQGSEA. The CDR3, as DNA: TGCAGCGTCGATGGGGGAGCAATACCTTACCAAGAGACCCAGTACTTC. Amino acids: CSVDGGAIPYQETQYF.

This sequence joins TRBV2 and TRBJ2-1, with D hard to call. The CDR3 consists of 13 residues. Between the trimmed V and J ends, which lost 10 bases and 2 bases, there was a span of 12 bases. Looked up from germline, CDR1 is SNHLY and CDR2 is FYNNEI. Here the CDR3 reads CATTQGAYNEQFF. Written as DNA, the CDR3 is TGTGCCACCACACAAGGCGCCTACAATGAGCAGTTCTTC.

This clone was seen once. CDR3 sequence (DNA): TGTGCCAGCAGCCTTGACAGGGGGCATGGCACTGAAGCTTTCTTT. It encodes CASSLDRGHGTEAFF. J is TRBJ1-1 and V is TRBV5-4; 10 bases fit TRBD1. Germline V CDR1 and CDR2: SGHNT, YYREEE (reference sequence). V gave up 4 bases and J gave up 4 bases; unmatched junction bases: 7. This CDR3 spans 15 amino acids.

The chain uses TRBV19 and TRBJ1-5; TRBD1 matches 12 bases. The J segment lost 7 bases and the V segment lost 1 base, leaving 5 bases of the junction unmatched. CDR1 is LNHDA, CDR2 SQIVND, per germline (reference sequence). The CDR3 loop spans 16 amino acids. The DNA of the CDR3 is TGTGCCAGTAGTATAGGTGGGACAGGGGGCGAACAGCCCCAGCATTTT. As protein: CASSIGGTGGEQPQHF.

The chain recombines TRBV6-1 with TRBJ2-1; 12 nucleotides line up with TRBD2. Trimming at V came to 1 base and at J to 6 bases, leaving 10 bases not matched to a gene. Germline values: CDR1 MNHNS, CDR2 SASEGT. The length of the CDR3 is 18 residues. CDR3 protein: CASSEEFLAGGAGNEQFF. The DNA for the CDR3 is TGTGCCAGCAGTGAAGAGTTTCTAGCGGGGGGGGCCGGCAATGAGCAGTTCTTC.

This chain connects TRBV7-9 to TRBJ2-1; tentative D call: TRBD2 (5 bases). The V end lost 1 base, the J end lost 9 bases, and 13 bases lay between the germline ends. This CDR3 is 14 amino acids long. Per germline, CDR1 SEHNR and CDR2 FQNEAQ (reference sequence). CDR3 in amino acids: CASSLDFGEGEQFF. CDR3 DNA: TGTGCCAGCAGCTTAGACTTCGGGGAAGGTGAGCAGTTCTTC.

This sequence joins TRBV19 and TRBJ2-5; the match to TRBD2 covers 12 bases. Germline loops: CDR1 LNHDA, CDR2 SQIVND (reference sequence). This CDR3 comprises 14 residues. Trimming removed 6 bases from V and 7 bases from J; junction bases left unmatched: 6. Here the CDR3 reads CASSSTSGSVTQYF. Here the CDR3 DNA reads TGTGCCAGTAGCTCGACTAGCGGGAGTGTGACCCAGTACTTC.

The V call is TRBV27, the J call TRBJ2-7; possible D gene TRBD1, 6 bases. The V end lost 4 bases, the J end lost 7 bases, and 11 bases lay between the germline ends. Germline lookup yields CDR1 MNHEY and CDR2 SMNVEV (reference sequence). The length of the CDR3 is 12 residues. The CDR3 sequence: CASSSDSREQYF. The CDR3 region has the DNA TGTGCCAGCAGTTCGGACAGTCGAGAGCAGTACTTC.

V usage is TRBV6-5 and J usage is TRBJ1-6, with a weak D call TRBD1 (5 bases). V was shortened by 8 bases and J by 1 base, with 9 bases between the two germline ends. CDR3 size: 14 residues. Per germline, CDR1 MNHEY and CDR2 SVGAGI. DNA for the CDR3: TGTGCCAGCGGGGGGGTGTCCTATAATTCACCCCTCCACTTT. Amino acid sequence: CASGGVSYNSPLHF.

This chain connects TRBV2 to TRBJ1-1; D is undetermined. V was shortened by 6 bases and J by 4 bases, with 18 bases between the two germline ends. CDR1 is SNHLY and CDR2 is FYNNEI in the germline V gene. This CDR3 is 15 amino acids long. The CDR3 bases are TGTGCCAGCAGCCCCCCCGAGTATACGACCACTGAAGCTTTCTTT. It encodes CASSPPEYTTTEAFF.

This chain's CDR3 is CSGGAFGNEQFF. CDR3 nucleotide sequence: TGCAGCGGGGGGGCGTTTGGGAATGAGCAGTTCTTC. V and J are TRBV29-1 and TRBJ2-1, with D possibly being TRBD1 or TRBD2 (6 bases each). Germline CDR1 and CDR2: SQVTM and ANQGSEA. The V end lost 7 bases, the J end lost 7 bases, and 14 bases lay between the germline ends. CDR3 length: 12 residues.

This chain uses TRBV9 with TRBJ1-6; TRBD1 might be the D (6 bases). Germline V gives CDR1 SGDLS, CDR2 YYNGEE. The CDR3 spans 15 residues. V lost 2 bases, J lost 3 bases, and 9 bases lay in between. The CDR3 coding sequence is TGTGCCAGCAGCGTCGGGACACTCTATAATTCACCCCTCCACTTT. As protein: CASSVGTLYNSPLHF. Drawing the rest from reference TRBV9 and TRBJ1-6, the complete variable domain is DSGVTQTPKHLITATGQRVTLRCSPRSGDLSVYWYQQSLDQGLQFLIQYYNGEERAKGNILERFSAQQFPDLHSELNLSSLELGDSALYFCASSVGTLYNSPLHFGNGTRLTVT.

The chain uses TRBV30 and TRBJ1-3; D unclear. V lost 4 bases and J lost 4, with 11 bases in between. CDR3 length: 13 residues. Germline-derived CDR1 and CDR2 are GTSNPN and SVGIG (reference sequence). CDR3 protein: CAWNLDKGNTIYF. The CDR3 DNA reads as TGTGCCTGGAATCTCGACAAAGGAAACACCATATATTTT.